These T cell receptor beta chains were read from a single sample in a study of CD8 T cells in Susac syndrome. TCRdb processed the immunoSEQ multiplex PCR reads anew with MiXCR; each CDR3 protein has one entry. In the table there are about 110,000 distinct CDR3 sequences, 94% of which are singletons. Sequenced sample: CD8+ T cells from PBMCs. The origin of the receptors is a human donor with Susac syndrome. Each CDR3 is given without its conserved first and last residue.

J | length | V | CDR3
TRBJ2-1 | 14 | TRBV7-3 | ASSSNGGSSYNEQF
TRBJ2-3 | 11 | TRBV10-1 | ASSERTEFTQY
TRBJ2-7 | 14 | TRBV27 | ASSPAEGYHSYEQY
TRBJ1-1 | 13 | TRBV6-2/TRBV6-3 | ASSGMDYMNTEAF
TRBJ1-1 | 12 | TRBV9 | ASSMGNRNTEAF
TRBJ1-1 | 13 | TRBV14 | ASTQRRGRDTEAF
TRBJ2-6 | 13 | TRBV9 | ASSVAGIGANVLT
TRBJ1-2 | 13 | TRBV6-6 | ASSYVIELNYGYT
TRBJ1-2 | 11 | TRBV9 | ASSARAGKGYT
TRBJ1-1 | 8 | TRBV29-1 | SVQISEAF
TRBJ2-2 | 15 | TRBV6-1 | ASSRSAPGAHTGELF
TRBJ1-1 | 10 | TRBV12-3/TRBV12-4 | ASSLGSPVAF
TRBJ1-4 | 12 | TRBV6-5 | ASSYSQTNEKLF
TRBJ1-2 | 13 | TRBV7-8 | ASSSGTTQGYGYT
TRBJ1-5 | 13 | TRBV6-2/TRBV6-3 | ASSLWGSTNQPQH
TRBJ2-3 | 11 | TRBV12-3/TRBV12-4 | ASAGSSTDTQY
TRBJ1-2 | 12 | TRBV19 | ASSMAGGIFGYT
TRBJ1-2 | 11 | TRBV7-9 | ASSPETTYGYT
TRBJ1-1 | 10 | TRBV4-1 | ASSQPDNEAF
TRBJ2-6 | 14 | TRBV7-8 | ASSSGTDSGANVLT
TRBJ2-1 | 10 | TRBV29-1 | SVVGASNEQF
TRBJ2-1 | 12 | TRBV24-1 | ATSSARGSDEQF
TRBJ2-1 | 13 | TRBV7-3 | ASSRLGTGDNEQF
TRBJ2-5 | 12 | TRBV3-1 | ASSQDRAQETQY
TRBJ1-1 | 10 | TRBV12-3/TRBV12-4 | ASRYRGTEAF
TRBJ2-2 | 13 | TRBV2 | ASTGTPSNTGELF
TRBJ1-4 | 12 | TRBV20-1 | SVPRGATNEKLF
TRBJ1-6 | 13 | TRBV4-2 | ASSQDRSSNSPLH
TRBJ2-2 | 13 | TRBV20-1 | SARGPDLMTGELF
TRBJ2-7 | 11 | TRBV16 | ASTAGGASEQY
TRBJ1-4 | 9 | TRBV12-5 | ASGLSEKLF
TRBJ2-5 | 13 | TRBV5-4 | ASSPPDRTGETQY
TRBJ2-1 | 12 | TRBV9 | ASSVGSFPNEQF
TRBJ2-7 | 12 | TRBV2 | ASRRADNSYEQY
TRBJ1-1 | 13 | TRBV20-1 | SARATTGPNTEAF
TRBJ1-2 | 12 | TRBV29-1 | SVEGTVLNYGYT
TRBJ2-1 | 13 | TRBV7-3 | ASSSGQGFDNEQF
TRBJ2-2 | 14 | TRBV15 | ATSRDRQSNTGELF
TRBJ2-4 | 11 | TRBV20-1 | SARGLAKNIQY
TRBJ1-3 | 14 | TRBV14 | ASSLRLTVSGNTIY
TRBJ2-7 | 11 | TRBV4-1 | ASSPRGDGEQY
TRBJ2-7 | 11 | TRBV20-1 | SARVAGGGEQY